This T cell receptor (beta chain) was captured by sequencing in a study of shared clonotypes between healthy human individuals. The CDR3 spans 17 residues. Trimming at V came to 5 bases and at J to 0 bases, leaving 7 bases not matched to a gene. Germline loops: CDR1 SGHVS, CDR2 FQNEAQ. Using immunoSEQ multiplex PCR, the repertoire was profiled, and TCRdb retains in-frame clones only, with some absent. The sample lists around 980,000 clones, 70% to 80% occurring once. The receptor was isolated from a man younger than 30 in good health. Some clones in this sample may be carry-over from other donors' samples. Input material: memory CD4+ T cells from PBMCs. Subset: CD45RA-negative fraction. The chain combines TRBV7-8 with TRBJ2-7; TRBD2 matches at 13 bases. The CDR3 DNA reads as TGTGCCAGCAGCCAAGGACTAGCGGGAGCACCCTCCTACGAGCAGTACTTC. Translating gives CASSQGLAGAPSYEQYF.